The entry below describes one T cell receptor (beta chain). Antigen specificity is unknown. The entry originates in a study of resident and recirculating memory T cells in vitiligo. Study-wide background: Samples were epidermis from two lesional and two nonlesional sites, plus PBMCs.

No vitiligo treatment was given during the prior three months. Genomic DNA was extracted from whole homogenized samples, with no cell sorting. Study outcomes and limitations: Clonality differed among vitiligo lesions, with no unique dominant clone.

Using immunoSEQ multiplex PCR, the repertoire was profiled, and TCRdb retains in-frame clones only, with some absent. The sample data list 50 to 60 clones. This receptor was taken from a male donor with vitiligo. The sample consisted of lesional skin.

The chain's CDR3 is CASSYLTSGGAGDEQFF. In nucleotides, the CDR3 is TGTGCCAGCAGCTACCTAACTAGCGGGGGGGCCGGGGATGAGCAGTTCTTC. The rearrangement uses TRBV7-2 and TRBJ2-1, with TRBD2 matching 13 bases. Germline V gene lookup returns CDR1 SGHTA and CDR2 FQGNSA. This CDR3 contains 17 residues. Trimming took 4 bases from V and 8 from J; bases not matched to a gene: 11.